The rows below give T cell receptor beta chains drawn from one sample of a study of beta chain features in type 1 diabetes. Produced via immunoSEQ multiplex PCR; TCRdb's table is partial and in-frame only. Of hundreds of thousands of clones in the sample, 15% to 19% are singletons; the top ten hold more than 0.08%. Sequencing was carried out using naive CD4+ T cells from blood. The receptors were gathered from a man aged 18 to 29 in good health. Each CDR3 is given with its conserved first and last residue. The D gene is left open where the match is weak. Clone size appears in some rows only: once, few, many, or a class for an expanded clone.

clone size	V gene	J gene	D gene	CDR3 DNA	CDR3 protein
-	TRBV7-2	TRBJ2-3	TRBD1	TGTGCCAGCGCCAACTACAGGGGGCTGGCAGATACGCAGTATTTT	CASANYRGLADTQYF
-	TRBV19	TRBJ2-6	-	TGTGCCAGTAGTAACCCCGGGACATTTCATCCACCTGGGGCCAACGTCCTGACTTTC	CASSNPGTFHPPGANVLTF
-	TRBV5-6	TRBJ1-5	TRBD1	TGTGCCAGCAGCCTCTCCGAGTTCCGGGACAGGGGATATCAGCCCCAGCATTTT	CASSLSEFRDRGYQPQHF
-	TRBV5-1	TRBJ2-4	-	TGCGCCAGCAGCCTGGGGCCAGCCAAAAACATTCAGTACTTC	CASSLGPAKNIQYF
few	TRBV7-9	TRBJ2-7	TRBD2	TGTGCCAGCAGCGCCCGGGAGGCCCTCGGACGGTACGAGCAGTACTTC	CASSAREALGRYEQYF
few	TRBV10-3	TRBJ2-2	-	TGTGCCAGCCACGTGGTTTCGACCGGGGAGCTGTTTTTT	CASHVVSTGELFF
few	TRBV11-3	TRBJ2-7	-	TGTGCCAGCAGCCAAGGGCCGCGGGACTACGAGCAGTACTTC	CASSQGPRDYEQYF
-	TRBV7-8	TRBJ1-1	-	TGTGCCAGCAGCCCCTGGACAGCGAACACTGAAGCTTTCTTT	CASSPWTANTEAFF
few	TRBV20-1	TRBJ1-2	-	TGCAGTGCTGGCGCCGGGACCTTC	CSAGAGTF
few	TRBV29-1	TRBJ1-2	TRBD1	TGCAGCGCCGGGACAGGGTCGAACTATGGCTACACCTTC	CSAGTGSNYGYTF
few	TRBV14	TRBJ1-4	TRBD1	TGTGCCAGCAGCGTCAACAGGGGTACTAATGAAAAACTGTTTTTT	CASSVNRGTNEKLFF
few	TRBV9	TRBJ2-7	TRBD1	TGTGCCAGCAGCCCATTGACAGGGACGTACGAGCAGTACTTC	CASSPLTGTYEQYF
-	TRBV12-5	TRBJ1-2	TRBD1	TGTGCTAGTGCTCCTTCGGACAGGGGACCATATGGCTACACCTTC	CASAPSDRGPYGYTF
few	TRBV28	TRBJ2-3	-	TGTGCCAGCAGTCGTTATAGCGCCCCTGGGGATACGCAGTATTTT	CASSRYSAPGDTQYF
few	TRBV28	TRBJ1-2	-	TGTGCCAGCAGTCCTTTCGACAGCACCTATGGCTACACCTTC	CASSPFDSTYGYTF
few	TRBV10-3	TRBJ2-7	TRBD1	TGTGCCATCGGGGACAGTGGATCCTACGAGCAGTACTTC	CAIGDSGSYEQYF
few	TRBV10-3	TRBJ1-1	TRBD1	TGTGCCATCAGGGGAGGGGGCGCAGAGAACACTGAAGCTTTCTTT	CAIRGGGAENTEAFF
-	TRBV9	TRBJ2-5	TRBD1	TGTGCCAGCAGCGCCCGTATCGGGACAGGCCGAGAGACCCAGTACTTC	CASSARIGTGRETQYF
-	TRBV19	TRBJ2-1	-	TGTGCCAGTAGTATCCCTAGGAGAGCGTACTCCTACAATGAGCAGTTCTTC	CASSIPRRAYSYNEQFF
-	TRBV5-4	TRBJ1-2	-	TGTGCCAGCAGCTTGGCTTCGGGGCGGATCTATGGCTACACCTTC	CASSLASGRIYGYTF
-	TRBV5-1	TRBJ1-6	TRBD1	TGCGCCAGCAGCTTGGAGGGCAGGGGGCTTTCACCCCTCCACTTT	CASSLEGRGLSPLHF
few	TRBV9	TRBJ1-4	-	TGTGCCAGCAGCTCGGGACCGCCAGCAACTAATGAAAAACTGTTTTTT	CASSSGPPATNEKLFF
-	TRBV29-1	TRBJ1-4	-	TGCAGCGCCTTAAAGGGACCTAATGAAAAACTGTTTTTT	CSALKGPNEKLFF
few	TRBV7-3	TRBJ2-5	-	TGTGCCAGCAGCTTAACGGGGTACCAAGAGACCCAGTACTTC	CASSLTGYQETQYF
few	TRBV19	TRBJ1-2	-	TGTGCCAGTAGTATGAACAGAGATTATGGCTACACCTTC	CASSMNRDYGYTF
-	TRBV14	TRBJ2-7	-	TGTGCCAGCAGCCAAGCCGGCGCCATAGGAACCTTTGAGCAGTACTTC	CASSQAGAIGTFEQYF